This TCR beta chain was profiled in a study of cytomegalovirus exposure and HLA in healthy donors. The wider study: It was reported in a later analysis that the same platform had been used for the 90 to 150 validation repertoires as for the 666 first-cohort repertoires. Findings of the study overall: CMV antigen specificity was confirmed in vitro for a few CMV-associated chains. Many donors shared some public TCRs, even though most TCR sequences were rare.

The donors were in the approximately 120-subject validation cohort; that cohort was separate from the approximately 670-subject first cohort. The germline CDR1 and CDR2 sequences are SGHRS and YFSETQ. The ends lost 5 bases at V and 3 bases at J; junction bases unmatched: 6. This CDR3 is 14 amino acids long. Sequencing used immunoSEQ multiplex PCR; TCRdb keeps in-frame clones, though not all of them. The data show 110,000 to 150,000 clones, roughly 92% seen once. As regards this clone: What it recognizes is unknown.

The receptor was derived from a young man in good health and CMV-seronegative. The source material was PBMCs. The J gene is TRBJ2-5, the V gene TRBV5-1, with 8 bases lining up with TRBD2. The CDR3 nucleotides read TGCGCCAGCAGTCGGGGGGGTTTGGAAGAGACCCAGTACTTC. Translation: CASSRGGLEETQYF.